This TCR beta chain was documented in a study of cytomegalovirus exposure and HLA in healthy donors. Findings and limits, study-wide: Investigators reported about 160 TCR beta chains as tied to cytomegalovirus. With high specificity and sensitivity, the classifier reportedly diagnosed cytomegalovirus status.

The donors were in the roughly 130-subject validation cohort, distinct from the roughly 600-subject first cohort. Method: immunoSEQ multiplex PCR; TCRdb's copy keeps in-frame clones and lacks some. Here the sample spans 250,000 to 300,000 clones, 80% to 90% being singletons. Worth noting for this clone: The antigen is undetermined.

The receptor was derived from a woman aged 18 to 35 in good health and CMV-seronegative. The sequenced sample consisted of PBMCs.

CDR3 sequence reads: CASSSAPGQFADSQYGYTF. The CDR3 nucleotides read TGCGCCAGCAGCTCGGCCCCGGGACAATTCGCGGACAGCCAATATGGCTACACCTTC. V and J are TRBV4-3 and TRBJ1-2, with D possibly being TRBD1 (6 bases). This CDR3 contains 19 residues. V lost 5 bases to trimming and J lost 5 bases, with 30 bases between them. Germline assignment: CDR1 LGHNA and CDR2 YSLEER.